This T cell receptor beta chain was documented in a study of T cells in Graves' hyperthyroidism and ophthalmopathy. V shed 5 bases and J shed 3 bases, with 10 bases lying between them. The CDR3 is made up of 13 amino acids. Germline CDR1 reads MDHEN; CDR2 reads SYDVKM. There are many counts of this clonotype. Using RNA transcripts as the source, TCR beta CDR3 regions were amplified. The study used the HTBI primer set for a first-round RT-PCR of the TCR CDR3. MiXCR, applied by TCRdb to the multiplex PCR reads, yields one record per CDR3 protein. The profile shows hundreds of thousands of distinct CDR3 sequences, approximately 14% of them singletons. Around 10 ml fresh peripheral blood yielded the PBMCs.

The sequenced sample consisted of blood. The receptor was derived from a woman between 18 and 29 years old with Graves' hyperthyroidism. This chain connects TRBV28 to TRBJ2-5; either TRBD1 or TRBD2 may fit D (5 bases each). Here the CDR3 DNA reads TGTGCCAGCAGTGGGACGGCGAAAGAGACCCAGTACTTC. This sequence encodes CASSGTAKETQYF.